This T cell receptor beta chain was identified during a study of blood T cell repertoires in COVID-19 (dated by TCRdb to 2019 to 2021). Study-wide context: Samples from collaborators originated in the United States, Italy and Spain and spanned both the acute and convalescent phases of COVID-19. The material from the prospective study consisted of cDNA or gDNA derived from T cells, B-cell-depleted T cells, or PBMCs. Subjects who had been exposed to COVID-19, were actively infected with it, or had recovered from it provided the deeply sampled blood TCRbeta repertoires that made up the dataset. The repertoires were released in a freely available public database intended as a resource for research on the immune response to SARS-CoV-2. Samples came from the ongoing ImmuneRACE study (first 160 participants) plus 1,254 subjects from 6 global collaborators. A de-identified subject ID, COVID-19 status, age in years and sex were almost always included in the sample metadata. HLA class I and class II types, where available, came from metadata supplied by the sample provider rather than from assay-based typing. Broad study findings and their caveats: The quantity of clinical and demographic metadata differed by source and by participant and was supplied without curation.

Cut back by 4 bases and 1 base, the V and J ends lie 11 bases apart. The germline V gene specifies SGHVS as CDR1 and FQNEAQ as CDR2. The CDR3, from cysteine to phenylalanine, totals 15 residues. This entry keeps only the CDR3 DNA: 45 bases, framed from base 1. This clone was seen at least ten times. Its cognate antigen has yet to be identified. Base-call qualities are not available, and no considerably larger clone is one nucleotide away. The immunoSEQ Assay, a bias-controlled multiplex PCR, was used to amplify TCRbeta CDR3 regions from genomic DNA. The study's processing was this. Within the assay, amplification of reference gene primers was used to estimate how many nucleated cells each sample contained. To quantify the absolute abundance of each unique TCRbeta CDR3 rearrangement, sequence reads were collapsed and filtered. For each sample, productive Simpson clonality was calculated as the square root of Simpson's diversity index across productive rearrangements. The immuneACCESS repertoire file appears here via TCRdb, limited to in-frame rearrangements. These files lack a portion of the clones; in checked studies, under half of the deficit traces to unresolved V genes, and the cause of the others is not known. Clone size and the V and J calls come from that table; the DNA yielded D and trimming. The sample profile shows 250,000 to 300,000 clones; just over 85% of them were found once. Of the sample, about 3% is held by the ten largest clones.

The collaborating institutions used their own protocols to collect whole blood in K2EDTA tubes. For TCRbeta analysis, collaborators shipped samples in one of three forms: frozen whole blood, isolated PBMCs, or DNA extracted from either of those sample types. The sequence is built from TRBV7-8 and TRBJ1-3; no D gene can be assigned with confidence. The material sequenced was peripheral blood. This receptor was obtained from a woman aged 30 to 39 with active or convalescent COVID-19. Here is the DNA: TGTGCCAGCAGCTCTCAAGGCGGGTCTGGAAACACCATATATTTT. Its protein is CASSSQGGSGNTIYF.